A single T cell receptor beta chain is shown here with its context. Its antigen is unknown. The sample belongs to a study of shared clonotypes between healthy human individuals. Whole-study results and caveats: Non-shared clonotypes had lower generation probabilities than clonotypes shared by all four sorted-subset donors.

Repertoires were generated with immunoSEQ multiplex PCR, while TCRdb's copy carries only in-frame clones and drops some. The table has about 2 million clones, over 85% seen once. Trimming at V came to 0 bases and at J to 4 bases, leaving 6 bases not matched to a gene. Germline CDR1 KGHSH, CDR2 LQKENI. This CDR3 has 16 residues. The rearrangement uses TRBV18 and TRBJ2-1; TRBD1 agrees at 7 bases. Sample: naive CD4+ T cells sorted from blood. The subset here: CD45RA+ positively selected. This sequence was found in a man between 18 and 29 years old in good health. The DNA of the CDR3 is TGTGCCAGCTCACCACCGCCGGGACAGATTTACAATGAGCAGTTCTTC. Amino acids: CASSPPPGQIYNEQFF.